Listed here are 2 T cell receptor beta chains from one sample, sequenced in a study of PD-1 blockade in classical Hodgkin lymphoma. Here immunoSEQ multiplex PCR was the method, and the copy in TCRdb shows in-frame clones only, minus some. The sample has 90,000 or so clones; 78% are singletons. Described time point: cycle 4 day 1 (C4D1), after less than 7 weeks of nivolumab. The patients all showed relapse after autologous stem cell transplantation, while their brentuximab vedotin exposure varied. The sample consisted of peripheral blood mononuclear cells (PBMCs), taken before the fourth cycle of nivolumab. The source of these receptors is a human donor with classical Hodgkin lymphoma.

J is TRBJ2-3 and V is TRBV2; 10 bases are shared with TRBD1. This CDR3 has 14 residues. CDR1 is SNHLY, CDR2 FYNNEI, per germline. V lost 8 bases, J lost 1 base, and 3 bases stayed unmatched. CDR3 nucleotides: TGTGCCAGCTCGGGACAGGGGCGCACAGATACGCAGTATTTT. It specifies CASSGQGRTDTQYF.

The CDR3 loop reads CASSATLGRDGYEQYF. Here the CDR3 DNA reads TGTGCCAGCAGCGCCACCCTGGGACGGGACGGTTACGAGCAGTACTTC. V and J are TRBV28 and TRBJ2-7; D is possibly TRBD1 or TRBD2 (5 bases each). The CDR3 loop spans 16 amino acids. Germline assignment: CDR1 MDHEN and CDR2 SYDVKM. V gave up 6 bases and J gave up 4 bases, with 22 bases separating them.